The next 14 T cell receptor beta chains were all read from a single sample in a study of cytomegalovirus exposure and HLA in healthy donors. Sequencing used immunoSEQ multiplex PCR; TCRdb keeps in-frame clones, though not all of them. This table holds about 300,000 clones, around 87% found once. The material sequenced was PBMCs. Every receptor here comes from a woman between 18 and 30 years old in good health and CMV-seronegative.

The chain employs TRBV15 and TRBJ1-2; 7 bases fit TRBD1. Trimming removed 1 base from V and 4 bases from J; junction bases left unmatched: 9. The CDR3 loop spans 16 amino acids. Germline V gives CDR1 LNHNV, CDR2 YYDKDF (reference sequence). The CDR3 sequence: CATSRGAARGAYGYTF. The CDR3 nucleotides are TGTGCCACCAGCAGAGGGGCAGCCAGGGGGGCCTATGGCTACACCTTC.

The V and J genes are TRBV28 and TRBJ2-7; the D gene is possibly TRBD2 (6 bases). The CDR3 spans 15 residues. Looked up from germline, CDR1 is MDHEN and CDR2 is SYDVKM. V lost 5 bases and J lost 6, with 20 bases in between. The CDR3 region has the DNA TGTGCCAGCAGTGGGAACGCCTGGCGGGAAAGCGAGCAGTACTTC. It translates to CASSGNAWRESEQYF.

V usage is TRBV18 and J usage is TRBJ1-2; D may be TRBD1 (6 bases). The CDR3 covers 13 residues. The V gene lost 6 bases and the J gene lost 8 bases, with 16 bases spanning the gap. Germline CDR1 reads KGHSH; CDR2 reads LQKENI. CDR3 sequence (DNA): TGTGCCAGCTCCCCCCAGGGGCGCAAGGGCTACACCTTC. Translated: CASSPQGRKGYTF.

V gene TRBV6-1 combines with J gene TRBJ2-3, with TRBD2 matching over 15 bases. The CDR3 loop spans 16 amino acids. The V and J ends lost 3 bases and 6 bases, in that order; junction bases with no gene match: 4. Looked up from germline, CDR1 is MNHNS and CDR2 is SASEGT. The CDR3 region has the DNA TGTGCCAGCAGTGAGAGGACTAGCGGGAGGGGGGATACGCAGTATTTT. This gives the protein CASSERTSGRGDTQYF.

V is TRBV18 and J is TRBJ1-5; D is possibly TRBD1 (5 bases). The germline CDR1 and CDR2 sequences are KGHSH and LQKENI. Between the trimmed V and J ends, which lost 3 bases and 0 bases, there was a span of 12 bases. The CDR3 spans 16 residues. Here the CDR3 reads CASSPTTVNSNQPQHF. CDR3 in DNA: TGTGCCAGCTCACCGACGACAGTGAATAGCAATCAGCCCCAGCATTTT.

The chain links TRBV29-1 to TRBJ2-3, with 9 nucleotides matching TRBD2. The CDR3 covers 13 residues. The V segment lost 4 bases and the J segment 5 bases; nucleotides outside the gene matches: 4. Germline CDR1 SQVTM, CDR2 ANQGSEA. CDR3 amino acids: CSVGLAVQDTQYF. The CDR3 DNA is TGCAGCGTTGGACTAGCGGTCCAAGATACGCAGTATTTT.

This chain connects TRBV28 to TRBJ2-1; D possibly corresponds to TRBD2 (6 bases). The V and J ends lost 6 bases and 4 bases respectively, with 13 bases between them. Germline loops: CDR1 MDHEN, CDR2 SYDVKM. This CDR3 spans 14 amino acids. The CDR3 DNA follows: TGTGCCAGCAGAGGTCGGGGGAGTTACAATGAGCAGTTCTTC. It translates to CASRGRGSYNEQFF.

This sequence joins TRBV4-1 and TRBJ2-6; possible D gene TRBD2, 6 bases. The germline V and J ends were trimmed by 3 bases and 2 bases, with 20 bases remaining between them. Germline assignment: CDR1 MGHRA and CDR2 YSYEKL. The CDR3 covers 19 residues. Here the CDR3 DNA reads TGCGCCAGCAGCCATTGGGGGAGGACCAAATCCACTGGGGCCAACGTCCTGACTTTC. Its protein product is CASSHWGRTKSTGANVLTF.

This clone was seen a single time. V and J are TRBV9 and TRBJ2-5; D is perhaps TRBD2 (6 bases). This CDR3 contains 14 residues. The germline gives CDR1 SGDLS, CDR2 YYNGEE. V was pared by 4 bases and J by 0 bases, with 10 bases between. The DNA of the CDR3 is TGTGCCAGCAGCTCGAGCGGGTACCAAGAGACCCAGTACTTC. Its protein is CASSSSGYQETQYF.

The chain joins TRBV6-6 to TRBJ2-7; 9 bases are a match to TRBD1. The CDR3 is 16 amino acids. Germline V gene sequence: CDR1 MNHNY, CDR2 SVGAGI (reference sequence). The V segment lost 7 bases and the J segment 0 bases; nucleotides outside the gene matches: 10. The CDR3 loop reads CASIETGGINSYEQYF. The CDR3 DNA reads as TGTGCCAGCATCGAGACAGGGGGGATTAACTCCTACGAGCAGTACTTC.

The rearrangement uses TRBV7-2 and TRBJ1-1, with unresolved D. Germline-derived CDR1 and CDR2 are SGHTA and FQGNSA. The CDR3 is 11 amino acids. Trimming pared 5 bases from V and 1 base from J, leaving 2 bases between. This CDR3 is CASSQNTEAFF. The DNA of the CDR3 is TGTGCCAGCAGCCAGAACACTGAAGCTTTCTTT.

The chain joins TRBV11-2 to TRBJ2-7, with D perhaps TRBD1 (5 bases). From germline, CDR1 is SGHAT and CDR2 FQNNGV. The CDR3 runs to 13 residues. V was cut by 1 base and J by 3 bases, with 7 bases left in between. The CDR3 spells CASSLGTYYEQYF. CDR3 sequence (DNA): TGTGCCAGCAGCTTAGGGACATACTACGAGCAGTACTTC.

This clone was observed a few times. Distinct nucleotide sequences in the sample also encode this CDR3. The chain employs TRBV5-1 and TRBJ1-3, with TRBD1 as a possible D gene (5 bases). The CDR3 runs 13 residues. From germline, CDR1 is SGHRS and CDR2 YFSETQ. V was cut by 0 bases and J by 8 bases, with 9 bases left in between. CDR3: CASSLGQGDTIYF. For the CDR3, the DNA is TGCGCCAGCAGCTTGGGTCAGGGCGACACCATATATTTT.

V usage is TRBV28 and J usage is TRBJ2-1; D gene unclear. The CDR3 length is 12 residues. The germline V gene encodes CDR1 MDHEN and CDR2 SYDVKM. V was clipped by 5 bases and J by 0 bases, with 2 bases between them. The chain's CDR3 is CASSRSYNEQFF. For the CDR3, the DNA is TGTGCCAGCAGTCGCTCCTACAATGAGCAGTTCTTC.